The sequence of this TCR beta chain was determined in a study of cytomegalovirus exposure and HLA in healthy donors. Study results and limitations: The authors enumerated roughly 160 TCR beta chains as linked to cytomegalovirus.

Amplification used 60 Vbeta primers and 13 Jbeta primers. Produced via immunoSEQ multiplex PCR; TCRdb's table is partial and in-frame only. The table has approximately 170,000 clones, roughly 75% seen once. About this clone: Its specificity is not known.

This CDR3 has 17 amino acids. The receptor was isolated from a man aged 30 to 39 in good health and CMV-seropositive. The chain links TRBV21-1 to TRBJ2-1; the table's D call, TRBD1, was not checked against the DNA. TRBV21-1 is a recognized pseudogene. What was sequenced was PBMCs. CDR3 sequence reads: CASSKSGGFGPYNEQFF. DNA for the CDR3: TGTGCCAGCAGCAAATCAGGGGGTTTTGGGCCTTACAATGAGCAGTTCTTC.